The 14 T cell receptor beta chains in this list originate from one sample, sequenced in a study of T-cell reconstitution after alpha-beta-depleted transplantation in children. Unique molecular identifiers were incorporated into the prepared TCRbeta library. One entry per CDR3 protein, called by TCRdb with MiXCR from the PCR reads. Of 600,000 to 800,000 distinct CDR3 sequences listed, roughly 14% are singletons. The material was PBMCs, obtained before TCRalphabeta/CD19-depleted stem cell transplant. These receptors all stem from a girl aged 2 to 9 with congenital amegakaryocytic thrombocytopenia, due to receive a stem cell transplant.

This clonotype occurred once. This sequence may be a read error, since a much larger clone differs from it by one base. The chain uses TRBV9 and TRBJ1-6; unclear D gene. CDR1 and CDR2 (germline): SGDLS, YYNGEE. Trimming pared 0 bases from V and 9 bases from J, leaving 7 bases between. CDR3 length: 13 residues. The CDR3 reads CASSVGRVSPLHF. The CDR3 DNA reads TGTGCCAGCAGCGTAGGTCGGGTTTCACCCCTCCACTTT.

The table lists this clonotype with many counts. V usage is TRBV9 and J usage is TRBJ2-7; D may be TRBD1 (5 bases). The V end was cut by 4 bases, the J end by 1 base, with 12 bases between. The CDR3 sequence is 14 residues long. CDR1 is SGDLS and CDR2 is YYNGEE in the germline V gene. CDR3 DNA sequence: TGTGCCAGCAGCCTAGGACATGGGTCCTACGAGCAGTACTTC. This translates into CASSLGHGSYEQYF.

The table lists this clonotype with a few counts. This CDR3 reads CAISDVTGEAKNIQYF. The CDR3 nucleotides read TGTGCCATCAGTGATGTTACAGGGGAAGCCAAAAACATTCAGTACTTC. The chain employs TRBV10-3 and TRBJ2-4; 7 positions match TRBD1. V lost 3 bases to trimming and J lost 0 bases; unmatched junction nucleotides: 5. From germline, CDR1 is ENHRY and CDR2 SYGVKD. The CDR3 has 16 amino acids.

The chain links TRBV7-6 to TRBJ2-5; D may correspond to TRBD1 or TRBD2 (5 bases each). With 3 bases removed from V and 5 bases from J, the gap between germline ends came to 16 bases. The CDR3 is 15 amino acids. Germline V lookup: CDR1 SGHVS, CDR2 FNYEAQ. CDR3: CASSFSPLAGETQYF. DNA of the CDR3: TGTGCCAGCAGCTTCTCCCCCCTAGCAGGGGAGACCCAGTACTTC.

This chain links TRBV29-1 with TRBJ2-7, with D maybe TRBD1 (6 bases). This CDR3 contains 13 residues. CDR1 is SQVTM, CDR2 ANQGSEA, per germline. V gave up 7 bases and J gave up 2 bases, with 15 bases separating them. The CDR3 region has the DNA TGCAGCGCTAAAGGGGACATCCCCTACGAGCAGTACTTC. Protein product: CSAKGDIPYEQYF.

The rearrangement links TRBV19 to TRBJ1-2, with 8 bases that match TRBD1. V was pared by 7 bases and J by 4 bases, with 11 bases of the junction left unmatched. Per the germline V gene, CDR1 is LNHDA and CDR2 is SQIVND (reference sequence). The CDR3 totals 15 residues. The CDR3 here is CASNTETGVLYGYTF. DNA for the CDR3: TGTGCCAGTAACACTGAGACAGGGGTGCTCTATGGCTACACCTTC. Full variable domain (outside the CDR3, taken from reference TRBV19 and TRBJ1-2): DGGITQSPKYLFRKEGQNVTLSCEQNLNHDAMYWYRQDPGQGLRLIYYSQIVNDFQKGDIAEGYSVSREKKESFPLTVTSAQKNPTAFYLCASNTETGVLYGYTFGSGTRLTVV.

At least ten counts were recorded for this clonotype. The chain links TRBV5-1 to TRBJ2-7; the D gene is possibly TRBD1 (5 bases). Germline V gene lookup returns CDR1 SGHRS and CDR2 YFSETQ. V was pared by 4 bases and J by 2 bases, with 19 bases between. The CDR3 is 16 amino acids. The CDR3, as DNA: TGCGCCAGCAGCCTCATTTTTGCAGGGAAGACCTACGAGCAGTACTTC. Its translation: CASSLIFAGKTYEQYF.

The chain is built from TRBV5-1 and TRBJ2-2; D gene unclear. CDR1 is SGHRS, CDR2 YFSETQ, per germline. Trimming shortened V by 2 bases and J by 6 bases, and 11 bases separated the two germline ends. This CDR3 is built from 14 residues. In DNA, the CDR3 is TGCGCCAGCAGCTTCGGAGAATTGTCCGGGGAGCTGTTTTTT. It is translated as CASSFGELSGELFF.

This clonotype was observed at least ten times. J is TRBJ1-3 and V is TRBV27; D uncertain. CDR3 length: 18 residues. CDR1 and CDR2 from the germline V gene are MNHEY and SMNVEV (reference sequence). V lost 2 bases and J 0 bases, leaving 17 bases between the germline ends. DNA of the CDR3: TGTGCCAGCAGTTTACTCCAGAAAGACTGGAGCTCTGGAAACACCATATATTTT. Its translation: CASSLLQKDWSSGNTIYF.

This sequence joins TRBV5-1 and TRBJ2-7; no definite D call. The V gene's germline CDR1 is SGHRS and CDR2 YFSETQ. V lost 5 bases, J lost 6 bases, and 12 bases lay in between. The CDR3 sequence is 12 residues long. The CDR3 protein is CASRSRVGEQYF. CDR3 bases: TGCGCCAGCAGATCTAGGGTCGGCGAGCAGTACTTC.

This clonotype was seen at least ten times. This chain links TRBV5-1 with TRBJ1-4, with a tentative D call TRBD1 (5 bases). Trimming stripped 4 bases from V and 4 bases from J, with 17 bases between. The CDR3 loop spans 16 amino acids. The V gene's germline CDR1 is SGHRS and CDR2 YFSETQ. The CDR3 loop is CASSVSTGAINEKLFF. The CDR3 DNA follows: TGCGCCAGCAGCGTCTCTACAGGAGCGATTAATGAAAAACTGTTTTTT. Full variable domain (remainder filled in from reference TRBV5-1 and TRBJ1-4): KAGVTQTPRYLIKTRGQQVTLSCSPISGHRSVSWYQQTPGQGLQFLFEYFSETQRNKGNFPGRFSGRQFSNSRSEMNVSTLELGDSALYLCASSVSTGAINEKLFFGSGTQLSVL.

In this sample, this clonotype turned up many times. The chain joins TRBV20-1 to TRBJ2-1; either TRBD1 or TRBD2 may fit D (5 bases each). CDR1 DFQATT and CDR2 SNEGSKA come from the germline V gene (reference sequence). The CDR3 is 13 residues long. Trimming cost V 6 bases and J 5 bases, with 14 bases left between them. The chain's CDR3 is CSAKLVGHNEQFF. CDR3 nucleotides: TGCAGTGCCAAATTAGTGGGACACAATGAGCAGTTCTTC.

This clonotype was picked up many times. The CDR3 loop reads CASSHVSGSWGNEQFF. CDR3 nucleotides: TGTGCCAGCAGCCATGTTAGCGGGAGCTGGGGCAATGAGCAGTTCTTC. The chain combines TRBV5-4 with TRBJ2-1, with 9 bases matching TRBD2. With V trimmed by 4 bases and J by 6 bases, 11 bases remained unmatched. The CDR3 covers 16 residues. In germline, CDR1 is SGHNT, CDR2 YYREEE (reference sequence).

This clonotype was counted only a few times. This chain links TRBV12-3 or TRBV12-4 with TRBJ2-1; D remains unclear. This CDR3 is 15 amino acids long. Deletions cut 6 bases from V and 0 bases from J, with 12 bases between. The CDR3 sequence is CASRVARSSYNEQFF. CDR3 nucleotides: TGTGCCAGCAGGGTAGCTCGGAGCTCCTACAATGAGCAGTTCTTC.